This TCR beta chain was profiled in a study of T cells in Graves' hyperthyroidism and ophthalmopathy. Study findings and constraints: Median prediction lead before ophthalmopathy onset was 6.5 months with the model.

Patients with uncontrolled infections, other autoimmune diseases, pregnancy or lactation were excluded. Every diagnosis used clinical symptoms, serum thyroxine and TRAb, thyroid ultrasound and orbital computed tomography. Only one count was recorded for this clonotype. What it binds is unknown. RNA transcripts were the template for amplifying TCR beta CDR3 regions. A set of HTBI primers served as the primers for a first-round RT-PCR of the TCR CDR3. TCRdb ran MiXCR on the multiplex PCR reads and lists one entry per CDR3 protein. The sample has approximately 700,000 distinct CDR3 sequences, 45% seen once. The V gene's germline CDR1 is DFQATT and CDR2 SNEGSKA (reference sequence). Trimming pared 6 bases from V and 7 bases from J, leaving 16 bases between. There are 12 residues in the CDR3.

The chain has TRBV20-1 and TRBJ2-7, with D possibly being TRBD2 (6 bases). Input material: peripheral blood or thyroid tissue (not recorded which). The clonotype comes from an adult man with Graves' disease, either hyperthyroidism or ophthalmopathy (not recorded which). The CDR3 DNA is TGCAGTGCCGCGGGATATTCGTCGGAGCAGTACTTC. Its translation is CSAAGYSSEQYF.